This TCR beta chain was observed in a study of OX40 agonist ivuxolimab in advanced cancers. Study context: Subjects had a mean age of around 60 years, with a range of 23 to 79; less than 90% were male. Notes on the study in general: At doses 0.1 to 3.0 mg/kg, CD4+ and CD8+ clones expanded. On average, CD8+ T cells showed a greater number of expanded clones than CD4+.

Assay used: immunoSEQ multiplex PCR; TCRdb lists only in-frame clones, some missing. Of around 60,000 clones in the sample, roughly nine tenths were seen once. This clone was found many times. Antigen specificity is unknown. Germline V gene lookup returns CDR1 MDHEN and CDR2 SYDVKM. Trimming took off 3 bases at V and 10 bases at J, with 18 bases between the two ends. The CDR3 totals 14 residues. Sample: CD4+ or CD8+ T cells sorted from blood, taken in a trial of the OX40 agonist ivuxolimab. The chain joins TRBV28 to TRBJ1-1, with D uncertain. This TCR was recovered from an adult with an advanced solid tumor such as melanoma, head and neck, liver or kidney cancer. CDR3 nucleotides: TGTGCCAGCAGTTTCCGAGGTTCGGGAGTGTTAGCTTTCTTT. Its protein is CASSFRGSGVLAFF.